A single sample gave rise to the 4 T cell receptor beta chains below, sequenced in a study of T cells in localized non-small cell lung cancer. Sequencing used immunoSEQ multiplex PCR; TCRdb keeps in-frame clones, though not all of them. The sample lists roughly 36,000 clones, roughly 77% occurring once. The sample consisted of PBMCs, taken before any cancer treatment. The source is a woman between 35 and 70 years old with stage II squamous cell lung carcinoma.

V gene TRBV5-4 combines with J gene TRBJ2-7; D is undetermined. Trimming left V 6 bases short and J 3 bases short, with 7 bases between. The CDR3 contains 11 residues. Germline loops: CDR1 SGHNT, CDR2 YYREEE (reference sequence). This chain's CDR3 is CASTDGYEQYV. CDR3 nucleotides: TGTGCCAGCACCGACGGCTACGAGCAGTACGTC.

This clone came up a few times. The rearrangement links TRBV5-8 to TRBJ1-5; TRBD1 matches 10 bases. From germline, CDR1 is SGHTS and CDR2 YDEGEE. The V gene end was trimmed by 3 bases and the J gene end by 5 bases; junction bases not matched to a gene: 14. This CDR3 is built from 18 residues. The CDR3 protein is CASSYGTGVRVGDQPQHF. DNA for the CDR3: TGTGCCAGCAGCTACGGGACAGGGGTCCGCGTGGGGGATCAGCCCCAGCATTTT.

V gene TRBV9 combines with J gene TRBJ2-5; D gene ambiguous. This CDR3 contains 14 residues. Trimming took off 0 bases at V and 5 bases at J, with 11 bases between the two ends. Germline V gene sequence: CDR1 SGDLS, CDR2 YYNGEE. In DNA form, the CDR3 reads TGTGCCAGCAGCGTAGGACCCTCCCTGGAGACCCAGTACTTC. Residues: CASSVGPSLETQYF.

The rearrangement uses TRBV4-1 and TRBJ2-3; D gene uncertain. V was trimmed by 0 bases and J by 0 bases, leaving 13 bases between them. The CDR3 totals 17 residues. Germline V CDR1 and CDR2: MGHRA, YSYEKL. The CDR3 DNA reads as TGCGCCAGCAGCCAAGATCGAGCAGGTGGAAGCACAGATACGCAGTATTTT. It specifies CASSQDRAGGSTDTQYF.